The next 18 T cell receptor beta chains were all read from a single sample in a study of T cell responses to AZD1222 COVID-19 vaccine. TCRdb's table, derived via immunoSEQ multiplex PCR, lists solely in-frame clones and lacks some. Among over 100,000 clones listed, 65% to 90% were seen once. This material consisted of peripheral blood, taken on day 0 of AZD1222 vaccination. The receptors come from an adult in good health.

The genes are TRBV6-2 or TRBV6-3 and TRBJ1-1; D not certain. Germline V lookup: CDR1 MNHEY, CDR2 SVGEGT. Between the trimmed V and J ends, which lost 10 bases and 6 bases, there was a span of 21 bases. CDR3 length: 14 amino acids. CDR3 region: CATSHNQASAEAFF. CDR3 in DNA: TGTGCCACCAGCCACAATCAAGCGTCCGCTGAAGCTTTCTTT.

CDR3 region: CASSSKGLNTEAFF. Written as DNA, the CDR3 is TGTGCCAGCAGTTCGAAGGGCCTGAACACTGAAGCTTTCTTT. The J gene is TRBJ1-1, the V gene TRBV27; D uncertain. From germline, CDR1 is MNHEY and CDR2 SMNVEV (reference sequence). This CDR3 contains 14 residues. Trimming left V 4 bases short and J 0 bases short, with 9 bases between.

V is TRBV18 and J is TRBJ1-2, with D possibly being TRBD1 (6 bases). Germline V CDR1 and CDR2: KGHSH, LQKENI. The CDR3 consists of 16 residues. V gave up 5 bases and J gave up 1 base, with 17 bases separating them. DNA for the CDR3: TGTGCCAGCTCAGCTCAACTACAGGGCCTTAACTATGGCTACACCTTC. Translated, it gives CASSAQLQGLNYGYTF.

The CDR3 loop is CASSPFGQPNYGYTF. The CDR3 bases are TGTGCCAGCAGCCCCTTTGGGCAGCCTAACTATGGCTACACCTTC. The J gene is TRBJ1-2, the V gene TRBV27; D not resolved. The CDR3 length is 15 residues. Germline V gene lookup returns CDR1 MNHEY and CDR2 SMNVEV (reference sequence). V shed 6 bases and J shed 0 bases, with 14 bases lying between them.

This chain joins TRBV4-3 and TRBJ2-4, with 7 nucleotides matching TRBD2. This CDR3 spans 16 amino acids. V lost 3 bases, J lost 3 bases, and 8 bases stayed unmatched. Germline V gene sequence: CDR1 LGHNA, CDR2 YSLEER. For the CDR3, the DNA is TGCGCCAGCAGCCATGGGGGGGGGTCGGACAAAAACATTCAGTACTTC. It encodes CASSHGGGSDKNIQYF.

This clone was observed a few times. This chain connects TRBV7-9 to TRBJ1-2; TRBD1 is a possible D gene (6 bases). This CDR3 has 13 amino acids. The germline V gene encodes CDR1 SEHNR and CDR2 FQNEAQ (reference sequence). With 8 bases removed from V and 5 bases from J, the gap between germline ends came to 15 bases. CDR3 sequence reads: CASGRGEGYGYTF. For the CDR3, the DNA is TGTGCCAGCGGCAGGGGCGAGGGGTATGGCTACACCTTC.

V usage is TRBV19 and J usage is TRBJ1-5; no clear D gene. There are 12 residues in the CDR3. Per germline, CDR1 LNHDA and CDR2 SQIVND (reference sequence). Trimming cost V 8 bases and J 4 bases, with 9 bases left between them. In nucleotides, the CDR3 is TGTGCCAGTCAAAGTGGGAATCAGCCCCAGCATTTT. It yields the protein CASQSGNQPQHF.

The chain couples TRBV19 to TRBJ2-5; no clear D gene. The V and J ends lost 2 bases and 4 bases respectively, with 11 bases between them. The germline gives CDR1 LNHDA, CDR2 SQIVND (reference sequence). CDR3 length: 14 residues. The CDR3 protein is CASSILPTAETQYF. The DNA of the CDR3 is TGTGCCAGTAGTATACTCCCAACGGCAGAGACCCAGTACTTC.

The CDR3, as DNA: TGTGCCAGCAGTTACTCGACTAGCGGGGGTTTTACCCAGTACTTC. This encodes CASSYSTSGGFTQYF. The V call is TRBV6-5, the J call TRBJ2-5, with TRBD2 matching over 12 bases. Germline CDR1 reads MNHEY; CDR2 reads SVGAGI. This CDR3 is 15 amino acids long. V lost 0 bases to trimming and J lost 8 bases; unmatched junction nucleotides: 4.

This chain uses TRBV18 with TRBJ2-3; unclear D gene. Germline V gene data show CDR1 as KGHSH and CDR2 as LQKENI. Between the trimmed V and J ends, which lost 4 bases and 5 bases, there was a span of 13 bases. The length of the CDR3 is 14 residues. The CDR3 DNA follows: TGTGCCAGCTCACTCTCTACAGTTCGAGATACGCAGTATTTT. Protein: CASSLSTVRDTQYF.

This chain links TRBV19 with TRBJ1-2; 9 bases line up with TRBD1. Trimming cost V 5 bases and J 3 bases; bases outside gene matches: 10. CDR1 and CDR2 from the germline V gene are LNHDA and SQIVND (reference sequence). The CDR3 contains 16 residues. CDR3 region: CASSFTYRGLDYGYTF. The CDR3 DNA reads TGTGCCAGTAGTTTCACGTACAGGGGGCTTGACTATGGCTACACCTTC. The variable domain in full, completed from reference TRBV19 and TRBJ1-2, reads DGGITQSPKYLFRKEGQNVTLSCEQNLNHDAMYWYRQDPGQGLRLIYYSQIVNDFQKGDIAEGYSVSREKKESFPLTVTSAQKNPTAFYLCASSFTYRGLDYGYTFGSGTRLTVV.

This chain joins TRBV7-9 and TRBJ2-7, with 10 bases identical to TRBD1. The CDR3 is made up of 14 amino acids. Per germline, CDR1 SEHNR and CDR2 FQNEAQ (reference sequence). J lost 5 bases, V lost 3 bases, and 4 bases had no gene match. The chain's CDR3 is CASSLDRGSNEQYF. CDR3 nucleotide sequence: TGTGCCAGCAGCTTGGACAGGGGGTCGAACGAGCAGTACTTC.

The chain is built from TRBV6-6 and TRBJ1-1, with a tentative D call TRBD1 (6 bases). CDR3 length equals 14 residues. Germline V gene sequence: CDR1 MNHNY, CDR2 SVGAGI (reference sequence). V lost 4 bases and J 1 base, leaving 10 bases between the germline ends. CDR3 residues: CASSWTAENTEAFF. CDR3 coding DNA: TGTGCCAGCAGTTGGACAGCCGAGAACACTGAAGCTTTCTTT.

J is TRBJ1-4 and V is TRBV5-1; D unclear. V was pared by 1 base and J by 4 bases, with 5 bases between. The CDR3 loop spans 13 amino acids. Germline CDR1 is SGHRS and CDR2 is YFSETQ. The CDR3, as DNA: TGCGCCAGCAGCTTGACAGTTAATGAAAAACTGTTTTTT. Amino acid sequence: CASSLTVNEKLFF.

This chain joins TRBV7-3 and TRBJ1-2, with unresolved D. The CDR3 is made up of 13 amino acids. Trimming stripped 1 base from V and 7 bases from J, with 10 bases between. The germline V gene has CDR1 SGHTA and CDR2 FQGTGA. The CDR3 DNA follows: TGTGCCAGCAGCTTAAGGGATTCGAGTGGCTACACCTTC. It translates to CASSLRDSSGYTF.

CDR3 bases: TGTGCCAGCAGCGGACAGAGAAACAATGAGCAGTTCTTC. Protein sequence: CASSGQRNNEQFF. The chain carries TRBV2 and TRBJ2-1, with D possibly matching TRBD1 (6 bases). Germline V lookup: CDR1 SNHLY, CDR2 FYNNEI. This CDR3 comprises 13 residues. Trimming cost V 6 bases and J 5 bases, with 11 bases left between them.

The chain recombines TRBV28 with TRBJ2-2; no firm D call. The germline V gene has CDR1 MDHEN and CDR2 SYDVKM. This CDR3 has 13 residues. With 3 bases removed from V and 7 bases from J, the gap between germline ends came to 9 bases. The CDR3 reads CASSFGVHGELFF. The CDR3 nucleotides read TGTGCCAGCAGTTTTGGGGTCCACGGGGAGCTGTTTTTT.

The chain joins TRBV28 to TRBJ1-2, with TRBD1 as a possible D gene (6 bases). V was clipped by 4 bases and J by 0 bases, with 21 bases between them. CDR3 length: 18 residues. Per germline, CDR1 MDHEN and CDR2 SYDVKM. The chain's CDR3 is CASSSPINRAGANYGYTF. CDR3 coding DNA: TGTGCCAGCAGTTCTCCAATAAACAGGGCTGGAGCTAACTATGGCTACACCTTC.